The next 15 T cell receptor beta chains were all read from a single sample in a study of T cell responses to AZD1222 COVID-19 vaccine. Clones were read by immunoSEQ multiplex PCR, and TCRdb kept only the in-frame ones, dropping some. This table has some 130,000 clones, 85% to 90% appearing once. The sequencing used peripheral blood, collected on day 0 of AZD1222 vaccination. The receptors were gathered from an adult in good health.

This chain links TRBV7-3 with TRBJ2-7; TRBD1 matches 7 bases. This CDR3 region has 14 residues. Trimming took 5 bases from V and 5 from J; bases not matched to a gene: 9. Germline V gene data show CDR1 as SGHTA and CDR2 as FQGTGA. CDR3 loop: CASSLTGMYHEQYF. The CDR3 bases are TGTGCCAGCAGCCTGACAGGGATGTACCACGAGCAGTACTTC.

This chain joins TRBV9 and TRBJ2-3; D is ambiguous. V lost 7 bases, J lost 2 bases, and 11 bases lay in between. This CDR3 has 13 amino acids. CDR1 and CDR2 (germline): SGDLS, YYNGEE. The CDR3 bases are TGTGCCAGCTCAGCCCAATCCACAGATACGCAGTATTTT. Protein sequence: CASSAQSTDTQYF.

The chain uses TRBV6-6 and TRBJ2-7, with TRBD1 identical over 10 bases. With 9 bases clipped from V and 2 bases from J, the junction kept 13 bases outside the gene matches. CDR1 and CDR2 from the germline V gene are MNHNY and SVGAGI (reference sequence). The CDR3 sequence is 16 residues long. For the CDR3, the DNA is TGTGCCAGTGGGACAGGGGAGTTTAGGAGTCCCTACGAGCAGTACTTC. Its translation is CASGTGEFRSPYEQYF.

The rearrangement links TRBV27 to TRBJ1-3; the D is unclear. There are 14 residues in the CDR3. V was cut by 2 bases and J by 0 bases, with 5 bases left in between. Germline CDR1 MNHEY, CDR2 SMNVEV (reference sequence). The CDR3 sequence: CASSLQGSGNTIYF. The CDR3 DNA reads as TGTGCCAGCAGTTTACAAGGCTCTGGAAACACCATATATTTT.

The chain combines TRBV27 with TRBJ2-3, with D possibly being TRBD1 or TRBD2 (5 bases each). Germline CDR1 reads MNHEY; CDR2 reads SMNVEV (reference sequence). The CDR3 loop spans 14 amino acids. V lost 4 bases and J lost 4, with 12 bases in between. The CDR3 DNA reads TGTGCCAGCAGTTGGACGGGGACCCCAGATACGCAGTATTTT. It translates to CASSWTGTPDTQYF.

The rearrangement links TRBV18 to TRBJ2-7; no clear D. The CDR3 loop spans 12 amino acids. With 2 bases removed from V and 4 bases from J, the gap between germline ends came to 6 bases. Germline CDR1 reads KGHSH; CDR2 reads LQKENI. The CDR3 sequence is CASSPWAYEQYF. CDR3 coding DNA: TGTGCCAGCTCACCATGGGCTTACGAGCAGTACTTC.

This sequence joins TRBV11-1 and TRBJ2-7, with TRBD1 matching over 11 bases. The CDR3 contains 15 residues. The V and J ends lost 5 bases and 7 bases, in that order; junction bases with no gene match: 10. Germline-derived CDR1 and CDR2 are SGHAT and FQDESV (reference sequence). The CDR3: CASSRLDRGLKEQYF. The CDR3 DNA reads TGTGCCAGCAGCCGACTGGACAGGGGGCTGAAAGAGCAGTACTTC. Looking up the rest from reference TRBV11-1 and TRBJ2-7 gives the full variable domain: EAEVAQSPRYKITEKSQAVAFWCDPISGHATLYWYRQILGQGPELLVQFQDESVVDDSQLPKDRFSAERLKGVDSTLKIQPAELGDSAMYLCASSRLDRGLKEQYFGPGTRLTVT.

CDR3 protein: CASSLAWDRPWTF. The CDR3 DNA follows: TGTGCCAGCAGCTTAGCCTGGGACAGACCATGGACCTTC. V and J are TRBV7-2 and TRBJ1-2; TRBD1 matches at 7 bases. This CDR3 region has 13 residues. V shed 0 bases, J shed 14 bases, and the junction held 9 bases outside the gene matches. CDR1 SGHTA and CDR2 FQGNSA come from the germline V gene.

The CDR3: CASSLFSGRVTDTQYF. DNA for the CDR3: TGTGCCAGCAGCTTGTTCAGCGGTAGAGTCACAGATACGCAGTATTTT. V gene TRBV5-4 combines with J gene TRBJ2-3; TRBD2 might be the D (5 bases). Between the trimmed V and J ends, which lost 1 base and 2 bases, there was a span of 14 bases. The germline gives CDR1 SGHNT, CDR2 YYREEE (reference sequence). This CDR3 spans 16 amino acids.

The chain links TRBV5-5 to TRBJ1-1; D is ambiguous. This CDR3 has 13 residues. The ends were cut back, 0 bases at V and 5 bases at J, with 8 bases in the middle. CDR1 and CDR2 from the germline V gene are SGHKS and YYEKEE (reference sequence). CDR3 loop: CASSLDVRTEAFF. The CDR3 bases are TGTGCCAGCAGCTTGGACGTGAGAACTGAAGCTTTCTTT.

The chain uses TRBV7-8 and TRBJ2-5; D remains ambiguous. Germline V lookup: CDR1 SGHVS, CDR2 FQNEAQ. The CDR3 has 16 residues. Trimming pared 1 base from V and 5 bases from J, leaving 17 bases between. DNA for the CDR3: TGTGCCAGCAGCTTAGTAGAAGAGTCGGGCCTGGAGACCCAGTACTTC. It codes for CASSLVEESGLETQYF.

The chain recombines TRBV7-9 with TRBJ2-5; 9 nucleotides agree with TRBD1. This CDR3 spans 15 amino acids. Germline loops: CDR1 SEHNR, CDR2 FQNEAQ (reference sequence). Unmatched junction bases numbered 7, after V lost 6 bases and J lost 2 bases. The CDR3 loop reads CASRETGGLQETQYF. CDR3 DNA sequence: TGTGCCAGCAGGGAGACAGGGGGGCTTCAAGAGACCCAGTACTTC.

This clone was seen just once. The rearrangement links TRBV6-6 to TRBJ2-1; D call uncertain. This CDR3 comprises 15 residues. With 5 bases removed from V and 7 bases from J, the gap between germline ends came to 18 bases. Germline assignment: CDR1 MNHNY and CDR2 SVGAGI (reference sequence). This CDR3 reads CASSPPASLGNEQFF. The CDR3 DNA reads as TGTGCCAGCAGTCCCCCGGCCTCCCTGGGGAATGAGCAGTTCTTC.

This clone was recorded many times. The rearrangement links TRBV10-3 to TRBJ1-2, with no clear D. V was trimmed by 7 bases and J by 3 bases, leaving 9 bases between them. The CDR3 contains 12 residues. Germline values: CDR1 ENHRY, CDR2 SYGVKD. As DNA, the CDR3 is TGTGCCATCACACAGACACACTATGGCTACACCTTC. Translation gives CAITQTHYGYTF.

The V call is TRBV29-1, the J call TRBJ2-5; the match to TRBD1 covers 9 bases. Germline trimming cut 5 bases from V and 2 bases from J; bases unmatched to any gene: 9. Looked up from germline, CDR1 is SQVTM and CDR2 is ANQGSEA. The CDR3 totals 15 residues. As DNA, the CDR3 is TGCAGCGTTCTACCGGGACAGGGATTTCAAGAGACCCAGTACTTC. Protein sequence: CSVLPGQGFQETQYF. Complete variable domain (other parts from reference TRBV29-1 and TRBJ2-5): SAVISQKPSRDICQRGTSLTIQCQVDSQVTMMFWYRQQPGQSLTLIATANQGSEATYESGFVIDKFPISRPNLTFSTLTVSNMSPEDSSIYLCSVLPGQGFQETQYFGPGTRLLVL.